The sample holds many counts of the clone carrying this T cell receptor (beta chain). Its antigen is undetermined. The data are from a study of molecular identifiers for immune sequencing clone quantification. Findings of the study overall: Highly expanded clones may be undercounted when identical TCR molecules share barcodes.

TCRdb re-analysed the PCR reads in MiXCR, keeping a single row per CDR3 protein. Found here are approximately 670,000 distinct CDR3 sequences, just under 20% of them singletons; the top ten hold roughly 0.9%. This CDR3 region has 14 residues. The ends were cut back, 3 bases at V and 9 bases at J, with 15 bases in the middle. Germline V CDR1 and CDR2: LGHNA, YSLEER. The receptor's source is a human donor in good health. Some libraries in this study had Jurkat cell RNA spiked in. The sequenced sample was naive CD8+ T cells from blood, with Jurkat cell RNA spiked in. Indicated subset: FACS-sorted CD8+CD4-CCR7+CD45RA+ naive T cells. The chain recombines TRBV4-3 with TRBJ2-1, with D possibly being TRBD2 (5 bases). CDR3 sequence: CASSQRDLAGEQFF. The CDR3, as DNA: TGCGCCAGCAGCCAGAGAGACCTAGCTGGTGAGCAGTTCTTC.